A single sample gave rise to the 4 T cell receptor beta chains below, sequenced in a study of radiotherapy plus CTLA-4 blockade in lung cancer. Sequencing was performed with immunoSEQ multiplex PCR; in TCRdb, only in-frame clones are kept and a portion is missing. This table holds around 110,000 clones, more than 80% found once. The source was peripheral blood, collected from a patient treated with radiotherapy plus ipilimumab. These receptors were collected from a human donor with non-small cell lung cancer that progressed on radiotherapy plus ipilimumab.

This sequence joins TRBV7-9 and TRBJ2-7; 8 bases are shared with TRBD2. The V gene's germline CDR1 is SEHNR and CDR2 FQNEAQ (reference sequence). V lost 1 base to trimming and J lost 2 bases; unmatched junction nucleotides: 13. The CDR3 extends over 18 amino acids. CDR3: CASSLGGGKAGVTYEQYF. CDR3 bases: TGTGCCAGCAGCTTAGGAGGGGGTAAAGCGGGAGTCACCTACGAGCAGTACTTC.

The chain recombines TRBV6-5 with TRBJ1-5, with D hard to call. Germline V gives CDR1 MNHEY, CDR2 SVGAGI. Deletions cut 6 bases from V and 7 bases from J, with 13 bases between. The CDR3 has 13 amino acids. This CDR3 reads CASSADLGQPQHF. CDR3 coding DNA: TGTGCCAGCAGCGCGGACTTAGGGCAGCCCCAGCATTTT.

This clone appeared a few times. V usage is TRBV5-6 and J usage is TRBJ2-3, with TRBD1 matching 7 bases. J lost 2 bases, V lost 2 bases, and 8 bases had no gene match. The length of the CDR3 is 16 residues. Germline assignment: CDR1 SGHDT and CDR2 YYEEEE. In DNA form, the CDR3 reads TGTGCCAGCAGCTTCCCGGACAGGCGCTCCACAGATACGCAGTATTTT. Its protein product is CASSFPDRRSTDTQYF.

The chain links TRBV27 to TRBJ2-7, with 9 positions matching TRBD1. The germline V gene has CDR1 MNHEY and CDR2 SMNVEV (reference sequence). This CDR3 is built from 13 residues. V lost 8 bases to trimming and J lost 6 bases; unmatched junction nucleotides: 8. The CDR3 region is CASLGQGYGEQYF. In nucleotides, the CDR3 is TGTGCCAGCCTGGGACAGGGATATGGCGAGCAGTACTTC.